The following is a T cell receptor (beta chain) sequence with its context. This entry belongs to a study of T cells after yellow fever vaccination. TCRdb processed the 5' RACE reads anew with MiXCR; each CDR3 protein has one entry. Of just under 600,000 distinct CDR3 sequences listed, about 14% are singletons. Trimming took 5 bases from V and 2 from J, leaving 9 bases between them. The germline CDR1 and CDR2 sequences are MNHEY and SMNVEV (reference sequence). The CDR3 contains 13 residues. The clonotype comes from a young man who received the YFV17D yellow fever vaccine. The source material was PBMCs, sampled on the day of the yellow fever booster vaccination. This rearrangement joins TRBV27 to TRBJ1-1, with unresolved D. CDR3 nucleotide sequence: TGTGCCAGCAGTCGTAATGACAACACTGAAGCTTTCTTT. Translated, it gives CASSRNDNTEAFF.